This T cell receptor beta chain was found in a study of response to subunit inactivated influenza vaccine. This clonotype was counted only a few times. Its antigen is unidentified. J lost 6 bases, V lost 4 bases, and 8 bases had no gene match. The CDR3 has 15 amino acids. From germline, CDR1 is SGHTA and CDR2 FQGNSA. TCRdb itself ran the RT-PCR reads through MiXCR, one entry per CDR3 protein. The sample lists 500,000 to 600,000 distinct CDR3 sequences; approximately 7.1% were seen once. Regarding the study as a whole: Each seasonal flu vaccination may recruit only limited new T cells, authors suggested.

Sample: PBMCs from blood, taken less than 30 months after vaccination. The V call is TRBV7-2, the J call TRBJ2-1; 8 bases are a match to TRBD1. The sequence was obtained from a man in his fifties or sixties who received an inactivated influenza vaccine. CDR3 sequence: CASSSWQGAGNEQFF. The CDR3 DNA reads TGTGCCAGCAGCTCCTGGCAGGGGGCCGGCAATGAGCAGTTCTTC.